Listed below are T cell receptor beta chains from one sample, sequenced in a study of human T cells and chemical hapten exposure. TCRdb redid the calling of the reads with MiXCR, one entry per CDR3 protein. The profile shows roughly 120,000 distinct CDR3 sequences, 6.5% to 10% of them singletons. Input material: whole blood. These receptors were collected from a human donor in good health. Some clones in this sample may be carry-over from other donors' samples. The conserved cysteine and the conserved F or W are not part of the CDR3 here. A D gene is named only where the DNA matches it firmly.

d_gene: .
v_gene: TRBV2
j_gene: TRBJ1-2
CDR3aa: ASTLRIGAYGYT

d_gene: TRBD1
v_gene: TRBV13
j_gene: TRBJ1-1
CDR3aa: ASSLGPGGTEAF

d_gene: .
v_gene: TRBV28
j_gene: TRBJ2-7
CDR3aa: ASSSGTHYEQY

d_gene: .
v_gene: TRBV12-3/TRBV12-4
j_gene: TRBJ1-3
CDR3aa: ASSFSGSGNTIY

d_gene: .
v_gene: TRBV7-9
j_gene: TRBJ2-5
CDR3aa: ASSLDYRTPQETQY

d_gene: .
v_gene: TRBV7-2
j_gene: TRBJ2-7
CDR3aa: ASSSVHEQY

d_gene: TRBD2
v_gene: TRBV10-3
j_gene: TRBJ2-2
CDR3aa: AIRTSGRDFANTGELF

d_gene: .
v_gene: TRBV29-1
j_gene: TRBJ2-1
CDR3aa: SVWGQSSYNEQF

d_gene: .
v_gene: TRBV7-2
j_gene: TRBJ1-2
CDR3aa: ASSLEPGSYGYT

d_gene: .
v_gene: TRBV12-3/TRBV12-4
j_gene: TRBJ1-5
CDR3aa: ASSSSPGQPQH

d_gene: TRBD1
v_gene: TRBV12-3/TRBV12-4
j_gene: TRBJ2-3
CDR3aa: ASSSLPGDRGMTDTQY

d_gene: TRBD2
v_gene: TRBV6-4
j_gene: TRBJ2-3
CDR3aa: ASSDSVGGTDTQY

d_gene: TRBD2
v_gene: TRBV11-2
j_gene: TRBJ2-1
CDR3aa: ASSLDLMSLAGSHQEQF

d_gene: TRBD1
v_gene: TRBV14
j_gene: TRBJ1-1
CDR3aa: ASSPSTGPTEAF

d_gene: .
v_gene: TRBV10-3
j_gene: TRBJ2-3
CDR3aa: AISESQGTTDTQY

d_gene: TRBD2
v_gene: TRBV20-1
j_gene: TRBJ2-1
CDR3aa: SATSASSYNEQF

d_gene: .
v_gene: TRBV7-2
j_gene: TRBJ2-4
CDR3aa: ASGYGVAENIQY

d_gene: .
v_gene: TRBV27
j_gene: TRBJ2-7
CDR3aa: ASSTTGDSSYEQY

d_gene: TRBD1
v_gene: TRBV4-1
j_gene: TRBJ1-4
CDR3aa: ASRPVHRGLGEKLF

d_gene: .
v_gene: TRBV20-1
j_gene: TRBJ2-1
CDR3aa: SARAGRSSYNEQF

d_gene: .
v_gene: TRBV19
j_gene: TRBJ2-6
CDR3aa: ASTKTGLSSGANVLT

d_gene: .
v_gene: TRBV7-8
j_gene: TRBJ1-5
CDR3aa: ASSLVQAQPQH

d_gene: .
v_gene: TRBV3-1
j_gene: TRBJ1-2
CDR3aa: ASSPQDRDYGYT

d_gene: .
v_gene: TRBV30
j_gene: TRBJ1-5
CDR3aa: ALGGSNQPQH

d_gene: TRBD1
v_gene: TRBV6-6
j_gene: TRBJ2-7
CDR3aa: ASSTTGGFRYEQY

d_gene: TRBD2
v_gene: TRBV11-2
j_gene: TRBJ2-3
CDR3aa: ASSALAGGRDTQY

d_gene: .
v_gene: TRBV12-3/TRBV12-4
j_gene: TRBJ1-2
CDR3aa: ASSLDLGGVGYT

d_gene: TRBD1
v_gene: TRBV3-1
j_gene: TRBJ2-7
CDR3aa: ASSPRDRASDEQY

d_gene: .
v_gene: TRBV12-5
j_gene: TRBJ2-2
CDR3aa: ASGLVPGVNTGELF

d_gene: .
v_gene: TRBV7-9
j_gene: TRBJ1-1
CDR3aa: ASRRGRGTEAF

d_gene: .
v_gene: TRBV5-1
j_gene: TRBJ2-3
CDR3aa: ASSRFRAASTDTQY

d_gene: .
v_gene: TRBV29-1
j_gene: TRBJ1-3
CDR3aa: SVAPDSGNTIY

d_gene: TRBD1
v_gene: TRBV10-3
j_gene: TRBJ1-4
CDR3aa: AISRQGDDEKLF

d_gene: TRBD1
v_gene: TRBV4-2
j_gene: TRBJ2-6
CDR3aa: ASQDRGTGANVLT

d_gene: .
v_gene: TRBV29-1
j_gene: TRBJ2-7
CDR3aa: SVGVGWGATYEQY

d_gene: .
v_gene: TRBV30
j_gene: TRBJ2-3
CDR3aa: AWRRGLDGDTQY

d_gene: TRBD1
v_gene: TRBV19
j_gene: TRBJ2-3
CDR3aa: ASRMGQGDTDTQY

d_gene: TRBD1
v_gene: TRBV20-1
j_gene: TRBJ1-3
CDR3aa: SASRDDRVNTIY

d_gene: .
v_gene: TRBV12-3/TRBV12-4
j_gene: TRBJ1-3
CDR3aa: ASSDGPSGNTIY

d_gene: .
v_gene: TRBV3-1
j_gene: TRBJ1-1
CDR3aa: ASSAMGPRRVEAF

d_gene: TRBD2
v_gene: TRBV4-2
j_gene: TRBJ2-7
CDR3aa: ASSQELAGGYEQY

d_gene: .
v_gene: TRBV29-1
j_gene: TRBJ2-4
CDR3aa: SVVREANIQY

d_gene: .
v_gene: TRBV12-3/TRBV12-4
j_gene: TRBJ1-5
CDR3aa: ASSFGTPNQPQH

d_gene: TRBD1
v_gene: TRBV3-1
j_gene: TRBJ2-4
CDR3aa: ASSQARTGGYGGSKNIQY

d_gene: TRBD1
v_gene: TRBV15
j_gene: TRBJ1-1
CDR3aa: ATRLTGRGTEAF

d_gene: .
v_gene: TRBV29-1
j_gene: TRBJ1-4
CDR3aa: SGEGANEKLF

d_gene: .
v_gene: TRBV4-3
j_gene: TRBJ1-6
CDR3aa: ASSQDRGTGRNSPLH

d_gene: TRBD1
v_gene: TRBV7-2
j_gene: TRBJ1-1
CDR3aa: ASSTHRGYEAF

d_gene: .
v_gene: TRBV6-6
j_gene: TRBJ1-5
CDR3aa: ASSLSESPTQPQH

d_gene: .
v_gene: TRBV5-6
j_gene: TRBJ2-3
CDR3aa: ASSLVAGSTDTQY

d_gene: .
v_gene: TRBV9
j_gene: TRBJ1-6
CDR3aa: ASSVGDTSSPLH

d_gene: .
v_gene: TRBV12-3/TRBV12-4
j_gene: TRBJ2-7
CDR3aa: ASSLETYEQY

d_gene: TRBD1
v_gene: TRBV10-3
j_gene: TRBJ2-7
CDR3aa: AISESWQGAFYEQY

d_gene: .
v_gene: TRBV18
j_gene: TRBJ1-3
CDR3aa: ASSADKGSGNTIY

d_gene: .
v_gene: TRBV6-2/TRBV6-3
j_gene: TRBJ1-1
CDR3aa: ASSFPPAALMDTEAF

d_gene: .
v_gene: TRBV6-5
j_gene: TRBJ1-2
CDR3aa: ASSYGVGRGYT

d_gene: .
v_gene: TRBV7-6
j_gene: TRBJ2-3
CDR3aa: ASSLAPGGSPTDTQY

d_gene: .
v_gene: TRBV3-1
j_gene: TRBJ2-7
CDR3aa: ASSQTDVVPEQY

d_gene: .
v_gene: TRBV30
j_gene: TRBJ1-2
CDR3aa: AWGPGGRNYGYT

d_gene: .
v_gene: TRBV21-1
j_gene: TRBJ1-1
CDR3aa: ASSRARTEAF